This record covers a single TCR beta chain. The antigen is unknown. V was shortened by 5 bases and J by 5 bases, with 16 bases between the two germline ends. Germline V lookup: CDR1 MRHNA, CDR2 SNTAGT. This CDR3 comprises 15 residues. This table comes from immunoSEQ multiplex PCR, and its TCRdb copy is limited to in-frame clones, with some not included. The data contain 140,000 to 150,000 clones, 88% of them singletons. The sample is drawn from a study of T cell responses to AZD1222 COVID-19 vaccine. About the research overall: Analyses pooled second doses at about 4 or about 12 weeks.

Study results and limitations: Donors in the cohort were predominantly white British and more often female, and clonal diversity was possibly underestimated. Recipients of AZD1222 seropositive at baseline numbered only 6 or 7. Spike-specific TCR breadth and depth rose after two AZD1222 doses.

The material was peripheral blood, obtained on day 0 of AZD1222 vaccination. The chain uses TRBV6-4 and TRBJ2-1; the D gene is possibly TRBD2 (6 bases). This clonotype was sampled from an adult in good health. The CDR3 here is CASSSGLQLNNEQFF. The CDR3 DNA is TGTGCCAGCAGTAGCGGGCTTCAACTCAACAATGAGCAGTTCTTC.